Below, 29 T cell receptor beta chains from the same sample are listed, as sequenced in a study of human T cells and chemical hapten exposure. The total RNA was obtained from whole blood that was not fractionated. TCRdb ran MiXCR on the 5' RACE reads and lists one entry per CDR3 protein. Of tens of thousands of distinct CDR3 sequences listed, 15% to 20% were seen once; the top ten hold around 7%. These receptors were obtained from a female donor in good health.

The V gene is TRBV6-6, the J gene TRBJ1-2; 7 bases map to TRBD1. Trimming cost V 7 bases and J 6 bases; bases outside gene matches: 8. The CDR3 is made up of 13 amino acids. Germline V gene data show CDR1 as MNHNY and CDR2 as SVGAGI (reference sequence). Here the CDR3 reads CASTLGTDHGYTF. The CDR3 DNA sequence: TGTGCCAGCACCCTGGGGACAGACCATGGCTACACCTTC.

The gene calls are TRBV28 and TRBJ2-1, with D hard to call. The CDR3 loop spans 17 amino acids. Germline loops: CDR1 MDHEN, CDR2 SYDVKM. V gave up 6 bases and J gave up 0 bases, with 18 bases separating them. The CDR3 DNA reads as TGTGCCAGCAGCATCCCCCTTTGGGGAAGCTCCTACAATGAGCAGTTCTTC. Protein product: CASSIPLWGSSYNEQFF. The full variable domain, in which reference TRBV28 and TRBJ2-1 provide the parts outside the CDR3, is DVKVTQSSRYLVKRTGEKVFLECVQDMDHENMFWYRQDPGLGLRLIYFSYDVKMKEKGDIPEGYSVSREKKERFSLILESASTNQTSMYLCASSIPLWGSSYNEQFFGPGTRLTVL.

This sequence joins TRBV25-1 and TRBJ2-5; 10 bases fit TRBD1. The J segment lost 5 bases and the V segment lost 1 base, leaving 7 bases of the junction unmatched. Germline assignment: CDR1 MGHDK and CDR2 SYGVNS. This CDR3 comprises 16 residues. CDR3 loop: CASSESGTGVWETQYF. For the CDR3, the DNA is TGTGCCAGCAGTGAATCTGGGACAGGGGTTTGGGAGACCCAGTACTTC.

The chain uses TRBV5-4 and TRBJ1-1, with D hard to call. The CDR3 consists of 15 residues. CDR1 SGHNT and CDR2 YYREEE come from the germline V gene (reference sequence). The V gene lost 4 bases and the J gene lost 3 bases, with 16 bases spanning the gap. As DNA, the CDR3 is TGTGCCAGCAGCCCCCCCGTTAAGACGGACACTGAAGCTTTCTTT. Translated, it gives CASSPPVKTDTEAFF.

J is TRBJ1-2 and V is TRBV12-3 or TRBV12-4, with 7 bases that match TRBD1. V lost 10 bases to trimming and J lost 8 bases; unmatched junction nucleotides: 10. CDR3 size: 12 residues. The CDR3 spells CAIRGDGLGYTF. CDR3 nucleotide sequence: TGTGCCATCAGGGGGGACGGTCTGGGCTACACCTTC.

This clonotype was seen only a few times. J is TRBJ1-1 and V is TRBV27; D is perhaps TRBD1 (6 bases). Germline V lookup: CDR1 MNHEY, CDR2 SMNVEV (reference sequence). V was cut by 4 bases and J by 1 base, with 16 bases left in between. The CDR3 has 16 amino acids. CDR3 in DNA: TGTGCCAGCAGTTGGGGAACAGGGCCCGGGAACACTGAAGCTTTCTTT. Its protein product is CASSWGTGPGNTEAFF.

This clonotype was observed a few times. This rearrangement joins TRBV5-6 to TRBJ2-7; a possible D gene is TRBD2 (5 bases). Between the trimmed V and J ends, which lost 0 bases and 2 bases, there was a span of 12 bases. This CDR3 is built from 15 residues. Germline lookup yields CDR1 SGHDT and CDR2 YYEEEE. As DNA, the CDR3 is TGTGCCAGCAGCTTGGCGGCTAGCCGCGCCTACGAGCAGTACTTC. This codes for CASSLAASRAYEQYF.

Ten or more counts support this clonotype. The rearrangement links TRBV29-1 to TRBJ2-5; perhaps TRBD2 as D (5 bases). Germline V gene lookup returns CDR1 SQVTM and CDR2 ANQGSEA. V was cut by 4 bases and J by 5 bases, with 8 bases left in between. The CDR3 runs to 11 residues. The CDR3, as DNA: TGCAGCGTTGGAGGGTATGAGACCCAGTACTTC. Translating gives CSVGGYETQYF. The full variable domain, its missing parts supplied by reference TRBV29-1 and TRBJ2-5, is SAVISQKPSRDICQRGTSLTIQCQVDSQVTMMFWYRQQPGQSLTLIATANQGSEATYESGFVIDKFPISRPNLTFSTLTVSNMSPEDSSIYLCSVGGYETQYFGPGTRLLVL.

The CDR3 sequence: CSAPTSGVANEQFF. In DNA form, the CDR3 reads TGCAGTGCTCCGACTAGCGGGGTAGCCAATGAGCAGTTCTTC. The chain is built from TRBV20-1 and TRBJ2-1; TRBD2 aligns across 11 bases. In germline, CDR1 is DFQATT, CDR2 SNEGSKA (reference sequence). CDR3 length equals 14 residues. With V trimmed by 5 bases and J by 6 bases, 6 bases remained unmatched.

This clonotype was seen a few times. The rearrangement uses TRBV6-5 and TRBJ2-1; D gene unclear. This CDR3 spans 14 amino acids. Trimming pared 0 bases from V and 7 bases from J, leaving 10 bases between. Looked up from germline, CDR1 is MNHEY and CDR2 is SVGAGI. CDR3 sequence: CASSYSNLWNEQFF. For the CDR3, the DNA is TGTGCCAGCAGTTACTCGAACTTGTGGAATGAGCAGTTCTTC.

V is TRBV5-5 and J is TRBJ2-2; 9 positions agree with TRBD1. CDR1 SGHKS and CDR2 YYEKEE come from the germline V gene (reference sequence). V trimming: 3 bases; J trimming: 6 bases; junction bases outside the gene matches: 3. This CDR3 has 14 residues. The CDR3 sequence: CASSWTGVPGELFF. The CDR3, as DNA: TGTGCCAGCAGCTGGACAGGGGTTCCCGGGGAGCTGTTTTTT.

A few counts support this clonotype. The rearrangement joins TRBV20-1 to TRBJ1-5; 7 bases match TRBD1. The CDR3 extends over 17 amino acids. Germline CDR1 and CDR2: DFQATT and SNEGSKA (reference sequence). V lost 0 bases, J lost 0 bases, and 8 bases stayed unmatched. The CDR3 sequence: CSARDLRAGGSNQPQHF. In DNA form, the CDR3 reads TGCAGTGCTAGAGATCTCCGCGCAGGGGGTAGCAATCAGCCCCAGCATTTT.

V usage is TRBV2 and J usage is TRBJ1-2; D not certain. This CDR3 has 13 residues. CDR1 and CDR2 (germline): SNHLY, FYNNEI. The V end was cut by 1 base, the J end by 6 bases, with 9 bases between. The CDR3: CASSEEGPHGYTF. The CDR3 coding sequence is TGTGCCAGCAGTGAAGAGGGCCCACATGGCTACACCTTC.

With respect to this clonotype: The CDR3 ends on some other residue instead of the conserved phenylalanine or tryptophan, so this is likely a read error. The V and J genes are TRBV7-2 and TRBJ2-3; 7 bases are a match to TRBD2. This CDR3 is built from 16 residues. Germline CDR1 SGHTA, CDR2 FQGNSA. The V segment lost 4 bases and the J segment 2 bases; nucleotides outside the gene matches: 9. CDR3 in DNA: TGTGCCAGCAGCTCCCGGCGGGGGAGTGCCACAGATACGCAGTATCTT. Translating gives CASSSRRGSATDTQYL.

V and J are TRBV20-1 and TRBJ2-7, with TRBD2 identical over 9 bases. There are 15 residues in the CDR3. V shed 1 base, J shed 0 bases, and the junction held 4 bases outside the gene matches. Germline CDR1 and CDR2: DFQATT and SNEGSKA (reference sequence). CDR3 nucleotides: TGCAGTGCTAGAGGGGGTAGCGGGAGCTCCTACGAGCAGTACTTC. This encodes CSARGGSGSSYEQYF.

The sample holds a few counts of this clonotype. The genes are TRBV12-3 or TRBV12-4 and TRBJ1-2; D gene uncertain. The V and J ends lost 2 bases and 6 bases respectively, with 10 bases between them. The CDR3 loop spans 13 amino acids. The chain's CDR3 is CASSLSGRDGYTF. CDR3 bases: TGTGCCAGCAGTTTATCGGGGAGGGATGGCTACACCTTC.

J is TRBJ1-1 and V is TRBV29-1, with D uncertain. The CDR3 spans 14 residues. Trimming pared 3 bases from V and 1 base from J, leaving 12 bases between. Per germline, CDR1 SQVTM and CDR2 ANQGSEA. CDR3 region: CSVEGGSGNTEAFF. The CDR3 nucleotides are TGCAGCGTTGAGGGAGGATCAGGGAACACTGAAGCTTTCTTT. The whole variable domain, remainder taken from reference TRBV29-1 and TRBJ1-1, is SAVISQKPSRDICQRGTSLTIQCQVDSQVTMMFWYRQQPGQSLTLIATANQGSEATYESGFVIDKFPISRPNLTFSTLTVSNMSPEDSSIYLCSVEGGSGNTEAFFGQGTRLTVV.

J is TRBJ2-7 and V is TRBV11-2, with TRBD2 identical over 8 bases. Germline values: CDR1 SGHAT, CDR2 FQNNGV. The V and J ends lost 0 bases and 2 bases, in that order; junction bases with no gene match: 3. This CDR3 is 15 amino acids long. The CDR3 here is CASSLEAGETYEQYF. The CDR3 nucleotides read TGTGCCAGCAGCTTAGAAGCGGGGGAGACCTACGAGCAGTACTTC.

The chain recombines TRBV7-9 with TRBJ2-1; the match to TRBD1 covers 7 bases. The CDR3 covers 17 residues. Germline V gene sequence: CDR1 SEHNR, CDR2 FQNEAQ (reference sequence). J gave up 6 bases and V 5 bases, and 16 bases lay outside the gene matches. CDR3 amino acids: CASSLWSGDRLFNEQFF. CDR3 DNA: TGTGCCAGCAGCCTTTGGTCCGGGGACAGACTCTTCAATGAGCAGTTCTTC.

This clonotype was detected a few times. This sequence joins TRBV12-3 or TRBV12-4 and TRBJ1-5, with D perhaps TRBD1 (5 bases). The CDR3 spans 13 residues. With 6 bases removed from V and 4 bases from J, the gap between germline ends came to 10 bases. In DNA form, the CDR3 reads TGTGCCAGCAGCCTCAGGGAAAATCAGCCCCAGCATTTT. Its protein product is CASSLRENQPQHF.

The chain has TRBV11-2 and TRBJ2-5, with a weak D call TRBD1 (6 bases). Trimming stripped 5 bases from V and 4 bases from J, with 17 bases between. The CDR3 has 15 residues. Germline loops: CDR1 SGHAT, CDR2 FQNNGV. CDR3 coding DNA: TGTGCCAGCAGCCCGGTACAGGGTCAGGCAGAGACCCAGTACTTC. This translates into CASSPVQGQAETQYF.

This clonotype was detected ten times or more. This rearrangement joins TRBV12-5 to TRBJ2-3, with unresolved D. The CDR3 sequence is 13 residues long. The V and J ends lost 7 bases and 2 bases respectively, with 10 bases between them. CDR1 is LGHNT and CDR2 is FRNRAP in the germline V gene. CDR3 protein: CASANLPTDTQYF. As DNA, the CDR3 is TGTGCTAGTGCCAACCTGCCCACAGATACGCAGTATTTT. The variable domain in full, completed from reference TRBV12-5 and TRBJ2-3, reads DARVTQTPRHKVTEMGQEVTMRCQPILGHNTVFWYRQTMMQGLELLAYFRNRAPLDDSGMPKDRFSAEMPDATLATLKIQPSEPRDSAVYFCASANLPTDTQYFGPGTRLTVL.

This clonotype was recorded a few times. V usage is TRBV6-5 and J usage is TRBJ2-3, with TRBD1 as a possible D gene (5 bases). CDR1 is MNHEY and CDR2 is SVGAGI in the germline V gene. The germline V and J ends were trimmed by 0 bases and 0 bases, with 10 bases remaining between them. CDR3 length equals 16 residues. CDR3 residues: CASSYSQVASTDTQYF. The DNA of the CDR3 is TGTGCCAGCAGTTACTCACAGGTCGCTAGCACAGATACGCAGTATTTT.

This rearrangement joins TRBV7-2 to TRBJ2-7; tentative D call: TRBD1 (6 bases). Per germline, CDR1 SGHTA and CDR2 FQGNSA. Trimming removed 1 base at V and 4 bases at J, with 17 bases between. The CDR3 covers 16 residues. The CDR3 region is CASSLEGHSLRYEQYF. In nucleotides, the CDR3 is TGTGCCAGCAGCTTAGAGGGACACTCCCTGAGGTACGAGCAGTACTTC.

The rearrangement links TRBV5-1 to TRBJ2-3; 7 nucleotides align to TRBD1. Germline V lookup: CDR1 SGHRS, CDR2 YFSETQ. The junction had 9 bases not matched to a gene; V was cut back by 6 bases and J by 2 bases. This CDR3 spans 15 amino acids. This CDR3 reads CASTQRQGFTDTQYF. CDR3 nucleotide sequence: TGCGCCAGCACTCAGAGACAGGGATTCACAGATACGCAGTATTTT.

Only a few counts were recorded for this clonotype. This rearrangement joins TRBV25-1 to TRBJ2-5, with D maybe TRBD2 (6 bases). The CDR3 loop spans 15 amino acids. The V gene's germline CDR1 is MGHDK and CDR2 SYGVNS. V was pared by 6 bases and J by 8 bases, with 22 bases between. The CDR3 is CASSLGRGRVETQYF. The CDR3 DNA reads TGTGCCAGCAGCCTTGGGCGGGGCAGGGTTGAAACCCAGTACTTC.

The chain joins TRBV3-1 to TRBJ1-2; weak D call: TRBD1 (5 bases). The length of the CDR3 is 14 residues. Looked up from germline, CDR1 is LGHDT and CDR2 is YNNKEL (reference sequence). V was trimmed by 0 bases and J by 7 bases, leaving 12 bases between them. In nucleotides, the CDR3 is TGTGCCAGCAGCCAAGAATCCGGGGCCCGTGGCTACACCTTC. Translated, it gives CASSQESGARGYTF.

This clonotype was counted a few times. The CDR3 DNA sequence: TGCAGTGCTAGAGGTCTCGTCTCCTACAATGAGCAGTTCTTC. Translation gives CSARGLVSYNEQFF. The chain joins TRBV20-1 to TRBJ2-1; no clear D gene. The germline CDR1 and CDR2 sequences are DFQATT and SNEGSKA (reference sequence). The CDR3 has 14 amino acids. The V end lost 1 base, the J end lost 0 bases, and 7 bases lay between the germline ends.

This clonotype was observed a handful of times. This chain joins TRBV6-5 and TRBJ2-6, with D possibly being TRBD1 (6 bases). CDR1 and CDR2 from the germline V gene are MNHEY and SVGAGI. CDR3 length: 15 residues. Trimming cost V 6 bases and J 0 bases, with 9 bases left between them. The CDR3 spells CASSRDNSGANVLTF. CDR3 coding DNA: TGTGCCAGCAGCCGGGACAACTCTGGGGCCAACGTCCTGACTTTC.